Presented here are 14 T cell receptor beta chains from one specimen sequenced in a study of early T cells in non-severe SARS-CoV-2 infection. TCRdb independently ran MiXCR on the 5' RACE reads; one entry per CDR3 protein. The sample consists of approximately 31,000 distinct CDR3 sequences, under 6% of them appearing once. Material for sequencing was whole blood. The receptors shown here come from an adult who was a healthcare worker with PCR-confirmed SARS-CoV-2 infection or an uninfected control (not recorded which).

This clonotype was seen at least ten times. Written as DNA, the CDR3 is TGTGCCAGCAGTGGTGGGACGGGGTATGGCTACACCTTC. The encoded protein is CASSGGTGYGYTF. V usage is TRBV6-5 and J usage is TRBJ1-2, with D maybe TRBD1 (5 bases). The germline gives CDR1 MNHEY, CDR2 SVGAGI. The CDR3 has 13 amino acids. The V end was cut by 5 bases, the J end by 5 bases, with 12 bases between.

This clonotype has a count of ten or more. The chain couples TRBV20-1 to TRBJ1-5; D remains ambiguous. Per the germline V gene, CDR1 is DFQATT and CDR2 is SNEGSKA (reference sequence). The V gene lost 3 bases and the J gene lost 3 bases, with 9 bases spanning the gap. This CDR3 is 13 amino acids long. CDR3 protein: CSASSRLNQPQHF. The CDR3 DNA reads as TGCAGTGCTAGTAGCAGGCTCAATCAGCCCCAGCATTTT.

This clonotype was observed many times. The genes are TRBV6-2 or TRBV6-3 and TRBJ2-1; 7 bases are a match to TRBD2. V was clipped by 4 bases and J by 2 bases; unmatched bases: 8. Germline-derived CDR1 and CDR2 are MNHEY and SVGEGT. The CDR3 runs to 16 residues. The CDR3 loop reads CASSSPGLSPYNEQFF. The DNA of the CDR3 is TGTGCCAGCAGTTCTCCGGGACTAAGTCCCTACAATGAGCAGTTCTTC.

This clonotype was found many times. The CDR3 sequence: CSLRSWSGDNEQFF. The CDR3 coding sequence is TGCAGTCTAAGAAGCTGGTCGGGGGACAATGAGCAGTTCTTC. The chain uses TRBV20-1 and TRBJ2-1; D is perhaps TRBD2 (6 bases). CDR3 length equals 14 residues. Per the germline V gene, CDR1 is DFQATT and CDR2 is SNEGSKA (reference sequence). Trimming pared 8 bases from V and 5 bases from J, leaving 19 bases between.

In this sample, this clonotype turned up many times. The chain uses TRBV4-2 and TRBJ1-1; D unresolved. Germline V gene lookup returns CDR1 LGHNA and CDR2 YNFKEQ. The CDR3 consists of 12 residues. The V and J ends lost 4 bases and 1 base respectively, with 4 bases between them. The CDR3 DNA reads as TGTGCCAGCAGCCTAGGGAACACTGAAGCTTTCTTT. This translates into CASSLGNTEAFF.

This clonotype was counted ten times or more. V usage is TRBV28 and J usage is TRBJ1-5; 8 nucleotides line up with TRBD1. Trimming cost V 8 bases and J 4 bases; bases outside gene matches: 10. Per the germline V gene, CDR1 is MDHEN and CDR2 is SYDVKM. The length of the CDR3 is 15 residues. CDR3 amino acids: CASCITGGGNQPQHF. Written as DNA, the CDR3 is TGTGCCAGCTGTATCACAGGGGGTGGGAATCAGCCCCAGCATTTT.

The sample holds many counts of this clonotype. The genes are TRBV3-1 and TRBJ2-1, with 14 bases matching TRBD2. The V gene end was trimmed by 7 bases and the J gene end by 8 bases; junction bases not matched to a gene: 4. The V gene's germline CDR1 is LGHDT and CDR2 YNNKEL (reference sequence). The CDR3 contains 14 residues. The CDR3 nucleotides are TGTGCCAGCACCAGACTAGCGGGAGGGTATGAGCAGTTCTTC. Protein: CASTRLAGGYEQFF.

This clonotype was observed many times. This chain uses TRBV6-1 with TRBJ1-5; 7 bases agree with TRBD1. Losses at the gene ends were 2 bases for V and 4 bases for J; bases not matched to a gene: 5. The CDR3 runs to 15 residues. Germline V CDR1 and CDR2: MNHNS, SASEGT. The chain's CDR3 is CASSELGTVNQPQHF. CDR3 nucleotide sequence: TGTGCCAGCAGTGAATTAGGGACAGTAAATCAGCCCCAGCATTTT.

This clonotype was seen repeatedly, ten times or more. The chain is built from TRBV11-3 and TRBJ1-1; D is unresolved. This CDR3 region has 13 residues. Germline V lookup: CDR1 SGHNT, CDR2 YENEEA. V was clipped by 1 base and J by 10 bases, with 13 bases between them. CDR3 in DNA: TGTGCCAGCAGCTTAGCTCGGACCTCCGCAGCTTTCTTT. It translates to CASSLARTSAAFF. Looking up the rest from reference TRBV11-3 and TRBJ1-1 gives the full variable domain: EAGVVQSPRYKIIEKKQPVAFWCNPISGHNTLYWYLQNLGQGPELLIRYENEEAVDDSQLPKDRFSAERLKGVDSTLKIQPAELGDSAVYLCASSLARTSAAFFGQGTRLTVV.

This clonotype came up many times. The chain recombines TRBV29-1 with TRBJ2-5; TRBD1 matches 9 bases. The CDR3 sequence is 13 residues long. Trimming took 7 bases from V and 5 from J; bases not matched to a gene: 8. Germline values: CDR1 SQVTM, CDR2 ANQGSEA. The chain's CDR3 is CSARGQGPETQYF. CDR3 sequence (DNA): TGCAGCGCCAGGGGACAGGGTCCGGAGACCCAGTACTTC.

This clonotype was recorded many times. The chain combines TRBV7-9 with TRBJ1-2; 7 bases match TRBD1. This CDR3 has 13 residues. Trimming at V came to 3 bases and at J to 8 bases, leaving 6 bases not matched to a gene. Per germline, CDR1 SEHNR and CDR2 FQNEAQ (reference sequence). CDR3 in amino acids: CASSLEGAEGYTF. CDR3 DNA sequence: TGTGCCAGCAGCTTGGAGGGGGCGGAGGGCTACACCTTC.

Many counts were recorded for this clonotype. The chain recombines TRBV20-1 with TRBJ2-3; the match to TRBD2 covers 8 bases. Per germline, CDR1 DFQATT and CDR2 SNEGSKA (reference sequence). With V trimmed by 1 base and J by 0 bases, 0 bases remained unmatched. The CDR3 runs to 14 residues. The CDR3 nucleotides read TGCAGTGCTAGAGCGGGAGGGAGCACAGATACGCAGTATTTT. Residues: CSARAGGSTDTQYF.

There are many counts of this clonotype. J is TRBJ1-1 and V is TRBV15, with D possibly matching TRBD1 (6 bases). Germline V CDR1 and CDR2: LNHNV, YYDKDF (reference sequence). Between the trimmed V and J ends, which lost 0 bases and 6 bases, there was a span of 17 bases. This CDR3 spans 16 amino acids. The CDR3 region is CATSRDVGGAFPEAFF. DNA for the CDR3: TGTGCCACCAGCAGAGATGTGGGGGGCGCGTTCCCTGAAGCTTTCTTT. Supplemented by reference TRBV15 and TRBJ1-1, the full variable domain reads DAMVIQNPRYQVTQFGKPVTLSCSQTLNHNVMYWYQQKSSQAPKLLFHYYDKDFNNEADTPDNFQSRRPNTSFCFLDIRSPGLGDTAMYLCATSRDVGGAFPEAFFGQGTRLTVV.

There are a few counts of this clonotype. The rearrangement links TRBV3-1 to TRBJ2-2; either TRBD1 or TRBD2 may supply D (6 bases each). With 2 bases removed from V and 4 bases from J, the gap between germline ends came to 17 bases. Germline-derived CDR1 and CDR2 are LGHDT and YNNKEL (reference sequence). The CDR3 has 17 amino acids. The CDR3 spells CASSQRGVSGSTGELFF. CDR3 nucleotides: TGTGCCAGCAGCCAAAGGGGGGTCAGCGGGTCCACCGGGGAGCTGTTTTTT.